The entry below gives a single T cell receptor beta chain sequence along with its context. The CDR3 runs to 14 residues. Trimming took off 4 bases at V and 0 bases at J, with 10 bases between the two ends. In germline, CDR1 is SGHRS, CDR2 YFSETQ. Clones were read by immunoSEQ multiplex PCR, and TCRdb kept only the in-frame ones, dropping some. The sample consists of around 250,000 clones, approximately 90% of them appearing once. This record belongs to a study of blood T cell repertoires in COVID-19. Participant-given clinical history determined each cohort assignment. This chain joins TRBV5-1 and TRBJ1-1; D remains ambiguous. This sequence was found in a man aged 35-49 years who had been exposed to COVID-19. Material for sequencing was PBMCs or T cells enriched from blood (not recorded which). The CDR3 sequence is CASSEQHLNTEAFF. The DNA for the CDR3 is TGCGCCAGCAGCGAACAACACCTGAACACTGAAGCTTTCTTT.